One sample yielded the 9 T cell receptor beta chains listed below, sequenced in a study of cytomegalovirus exposure and HLA in healthy donors. Primers: 60 Vbeta forward and 13 Jbeta reverse. Produced via immunoSEQ multiplex PCR; TCRdb's table is partial and in-frame only. The sample includes around 71,000 clones, approximately 57% of them seen just once. Sequencing was carried out using PBMCs. These receptors came from a man aged 30-40 years in good health and CMV-seropositive.

This clone was found a few times. The CDR3 loop reads CASSFSQGGGSEQFF. The CDR3 DNA reads TGTGCCAGCAGTTTTTCCCAGGGGGGTGGCAGTGAGCAGTTCTTC. This chain uses TRBV28 with TRBJ2-1; TRBD1 is a possible D gene (7 bases). The V and J ends lost 3 bases and 9 bases respectively, with 18 bases between them. The germline V gene encodes CDR1 MDHEN and CDR2 SYDVKM. The CDR3 has 15 amino acids.

The sample holds a few counts of this clone. The CDR3 loop is CASGLPQYGTGKSGELFF. DNA for the CDR3: TGTGCTAGTGGTTTGCCCCAGTATGGGACAGGGAAGTCCGGGGAGCTGTTTTTT. The gene calls are TRBV12-5 and TRBJ2-2; TRBD1 aligns across 9 bases. Germline V CDR1 and CDR2: LGHNT, FRNRAP. The CDR3 is made up of 18 amino acids. The V segment lost 2 bases and the J segment 6 bases; nucleotides outside the gene matches: 13.

The chain carries TRBV9 and TRBJ2-2; TRBD2 might be the D (6 bases). Germline V gene sequence: CDR1 SGDLS, CDR2 YYNGEE. The CDR3 has 15 amino acids. Trimming left V 4 bases short and J 3 bases short, with 13 bases between. In nucleotides, the CDR3 is TGTGCCAGCAGCCCGACGGGGACTTACACCGGGGAGCTGTTTTTT. Translating it yields CASSPTGTYTGELFF.

The chain has TRBV14 and TRBJ2-2; possibly TRBD1 for D (5 bases). The CDR3 runs to 14 residues. V was trimmed by 4 bases and J by 3 bases, leaving 9 bases between them. Germline loops: CDR1 SGHDN, CDR2 FVKESK. CDR3 loop: CASSRQTYTGELFF. The CDR3 DNA reads as TGTGCCAGCAGCCGACAGACATACACCGGGGAGCTGTTTTTT.

The chain couples TRBV5-1 to TRBJ2-1; TRBD2 aligns across 9 bases. This CDR3 is built from 16 residues. V gave up 1 base and J gave up 7 bases; unmatched junction bases: 9. Germline CDR1 is SGHRS and CDR2 is YFSETQ. CDR3 residues: CASSLFSLAGPNEQFF. The CDR3 DNA is TGCGCCAGCAGCTTGTTCAGTCTAGCGGGGCCTAATGAGCAGTTCTTC.

The rearrangement uses TRBV2 and TRBJ1-6; TRBD1 is a possible D gene (5 bases). CDR3 length: 15 residues. V was trimmed by 1 base and J by 8 bases, leaving 12 bases between them. Per germline, CDR1 SNHLY and CDR2 FYNNEI. Here the CDR3 DNA reads TGTGCCAGCAGTGAAGGGCGCAGGGTATATTCACCCCTCCACTTT. Protein: CASSEGRRVYSPLHF. Full variable domain (missing parts from reference TRBV2 and TRBJ1-6): EPEVTQTPSHQVTQMGQEVILRCVPISNHLYFYWYRQILGQKVEFLVSFYNNEISEKSEIFDDQFSVERPDGSNFTLKIRSTKLEDSAMYFCASSEGRRVYSPLHFGNGTRLTVT.

This clone was seen a handful of times. This chain connects TRBV2 to TRBJ2-2; 8 bases are shared with TRBD2. Trimming cost V 7 bases and J 0 bases; bases outside gene matches: 13. The length of the CDR3 is 18 residues. Germline lookup yields CDR1 SNHLY and CDR2 FYNNEI. The CDR3 DNA is TGTGCCAGCAATCCGGGACTAGGGGGGGGACCGAACACCGGGGAGCTGTTTTTT. Amino acid sequence: CASNPGLGGGPNTGELFF.

This clone was seen only a few times. The chain uses TRBV4-2 and TRBJ2-3, with D maybe TRBD2 (5 bases). Trimming removed 4 bases from V and 3 bases from J, with 11 bases in between. The CDR3 is 14 amino acids. Germline V gene lookup returns CDR1 LGHNA and CDR2 YNFKEQ. For the CDR3, the DNA is TGTGCCAGCAGCCCCGGAGGCCAAACAGATACGCAGTATTTT. It is translated as CASSPGGQTDTQYF.

In nucleotides, the CDR3 is TGTGCCAGCTCCCCCGGACTGCCTCAAGAGACCCAGTACTTC. Protein sequence: CASSPGLPQETQYF. The rearrangement links TRBV18 to TRBJ2-5; the D gene is possibly TRBD2 (5 bases). This CDR3 has 14 residues. Germline V gene data show CDR1 as KGHSH and CDR2 as LQKENI. Trimming cost V 6 bases and J 2 bases, with 13 bases left between them.